The clone carrying this T cell receptor (beta chain) was detected only once. This may stem from a read error, because a much larger clone lies one nucleotide away. This specimen belongs to a study of T cells in Graves' hyperthyroidism and ophthalmopathy. The germline V gene encodes CDR1 PRHDT and CDR2 FYEKMQ (reference sequence). The CDR3 is 13 amino acids. Amplification of TCR beta CDR3 regions used RNA as the template. The HTBI set primed first-round TCR CDR3 RT-PCR. Each CDR3 protein is one row after TCRdb ran MiXCR on the multiplex PCR reads. The profile covers approximately 560,000 distinct CDR3 sequences, with roughly 46% appearing a single time and roughly 8.2% taken by the ten largest.

The clonotype was recovered from a woman between 18 and 29 years old with Graves' hyperthyroidism. Sequences were obtained from peripheral blood or thyroid tissue (not recorded which). The chain carries TRBV13 and TRBJ1-3, with D tentatively TRBD1 (5 bases). The CDR3 loop reads CTSSQTEGNTIYF. The CDR3 DNA sequence: TGTACCAGCAGCCAGACAGAGGGAAACACCATATATTTT. Full variable domain (remainder filled in from reference TRBV13 and TRBJ1-3): AAGVIQSPRHLIKEKRETATLKCYPIPRHDTVYWYQQGPGQDPQFLISFYEKMQSDKGSIPDRFSAQQFSDYHSELNMSSLELGDSALYFCTSSQTEGNTIYFGEGSWLTVV.